This TCR beta chain was sequenced for a study of cytomegalovirus exposure and HLA in healthy donors (dated by TCRdb to about 2017). A note on the overall study: An earlier analysis of roughly 500 of the donors reported approximately 260 Gb of sequence data and some 110 million unique TCR beta sequences obtained from roughly 180 million T cells. A later analysis re-analyzed previously published TCR beta repertoires from about 600 donors and added high-resolution HLA genotyping to study TCR occurrence patterns. An earlier analysis of some 600 of the donors applied high-throughput TCR beta sequencing to assess whether each TCR beta V gene segment acted as functional or pseudogenic. A later genetic analysis used genome-wide SNP genotypes for about three fifths of the 666 donors, treating that subset as a discovery cohort. An early release that covered 640 HLA-typed donors contained about 300 gigabases of sequencing data and approximately 85 million unique TCR sequences. To predict cytomegalovirus infection status, the study brought together high-throughput TCR immunosequencing, statistical association of individual TCRs with disease status, and machine learning. All discovery cohort repertoires had been generated on a single sequencing platform. The study aimed to test whether cataloging public T cell receptors could reveal signatures of past pathogen exposure. HLA typing covered class I and class II loci at four-digit resolution. Several DR-DQ haplotypes were treated as single units for association and clustering because of strong linkage in the cohort. Among 300 to 500 genotyped donors of the cohort, an average of roughly 230,000 unique TCR beta nucleotide sequences was sequenced per donor, of which roughly 18% were non-productive. Typing coverage differed by locus: A, B, C, DRB1 and DQB1 were typed in roughly 620-630 donors, DQA1 in roughly 510, DPA1 in over 600, and DPB1 in just under 490. Donor age, sex, ethnicity and CMV serostatus were compiled alongside the repertoire data. Rather than drawing on any new phenotypic data, the later analysis identified candidate immune exposures from TCR beta sequences and the way those sequences occurred across donors. Besides the first cohort of roughly 640 subjects, a separate validation cohort made up of over 100 different subjects was used. Using immunosequencing, the study profiled T cell repertoires from some 670 subjects and related those repertoires to cytomegalovirus serostatus. Among the approximately 420 genotyped donors, around 81% belonged to the genetic ancestry cluster associated with self-reported Caucasian donors. Broad study findings and their caveats: In a later analysis, several top co-occurrence clusters were reported to appear linked to parvovirus B19, influenza, CMV and Epstein-Barr virus. Immune exposure information for the cohort was limited to CMV serostatus. Cytomegalovirus status was reported to be diagnosed by the classifier with high specificity and sensitivity in both the original and validation cohorts. A later analysis found that HLA-associated TCR beta chains were more clonally expanded and had lower generation probabilities than equally common non-associated chains. A cluster of highly shared sequence variants was judged likely to be a technical artifact of the sequencing pipeline. According to a later analysis, TCR association rates differed among HLA loci, with DRB1 alleles showing the most associated TCRs and HLA-C alleles showing the fewest. Some IMGT-functional V segments, including TRBV6-2 and TRBV6-3, could not be told apart with the 87-base-pair reads, so those segments were excluded. In the study, approximately 150 TCR beta chains were listed as associated with cytomegalovirus. Specific HLA alleles were associated with 16,951 TCR beta sequences at a false discovery rate of 0.05 in a later analysis. Across donors, most TCR sequences were observed very rarely, whereas some public TCRs were present in many individuals. A further reported finding was that TCR beta sequences accurately predicted the HLA-A and HLA-B alleles for most subjects in the first cohort. Assigning TCR associations to individual alleles was difficult when HLA alleles, especially DR and DQ, strongly co-occurred. Linkage disequilibrium might explain the correlated functional status among segregating V segments, but an unknown experimental factor could not be ruled out. The authors suggested that the approach could potentially be extended to other disease states and immunological phenotypes. A later analysis found that most CMV-associated TCR beta chains appeared HLA-restricted, with HLA associations seemingly driven largely by CMV exposure. Only TCR beta chains were sequenced in this cohort, and the absence of alpha or paired-chain data limited detectable features. In a later genetic analysis, a missense DCLRE1C variant was associated with V-gene and J-gene trimming of TCR beta chains, and the association was replicated in an independent cohort. Sequencing depth was assumed to be roughly uniform across donors in the presence/absence analyses, though that assumption may not hold. A few of the identified cytomegalovirus-associated TCR beta chains were confirmed in vitro to be specific for cytomegalovirus antigens. Because counts were too low, about 18 rarely observed V segments, including chromosome 9 orphons, were left out of the earlier analysis of approximately 580 of the donors. A later genetic analysis reported fewer N-insertions in productive TCRs among donors in an Asian-associated ancestry cluster than the approximately 700-donor mean. In an earlier analysis of around 600 of the donors, most TCR beta V segments appeared in productive rearrangements about 87% or about 30% of the time, broadly matching IMGT annotations. HLA typing was unavailable for some donors at each locus, so association tests used only the typed subset.

The CDR3 has 13 amino acids, counting the end cysteine and phenylalanine. Only the CDR3 part of the read is kept: 39 bases, read in frame from the first base. Relative to germline, V is 7 bases shorter and J is 8 bases shorter, with 17 bases between their ends. The germline V gene encodes CDR1 MDHEN and CDR2 SYDVKM. The cohort consisted of more than 650 healthy bone marrow donors. Cohort members were all nominally healthy when sampled, although unrecorded immune exposures were likely present. The donor was CMV seronegative and belonged to the group of more than 300 seronegative cohort members. Each donor provided a peripheral blood sample, and peripheral blood mononuclear cells were used for TCR beta sequencing. The Qiagen DNeasy Blood Extraction Kit was used to extract genomic DNA from the blood cell samples. Library generation was performed with the immunoSEQ multiplex PCR assay. For the multiplex PCR, a mixture combining 60 forward primers for TCR Vbeta segments and 13 reverse primers for TCR Jbeta segments was used. The CDR3 region of rearranged TCR beta genes was amplified from genomic DNA by a multiplex PCR assay. The Illumina HiSeq System was used to sequence the amplified TCR beta libraries as 87-base-pair reads. Regarding the original processing steps: Across the roughly 700 repertoires, a later analysis counted roughly 77 million unique TCR beta chains, around 11 million of which were shared by at least two donors. To remove PCR and sequencing errors, raw reads were error-corrected and collapsed into unique sequences using a nearest-neighbor algorithm that merged closely related sequences. V, D and J gene segments were assigned by aligning CDR3 sequences to IMGT reference sequences. For a sequence to be retained, a match of at least six nucleotides to both a V gene segment and a J gene segment was required. A rearrangement was called productive if the CDR3 had no stop codons and remained in frame with V and J, and every other rearrangement was called non-productive. CDR3 was defined according to IMGT convention as the region running from the second conserved V-encoded cysteine to the conserved J-encoded phenylalanine. The earlier analysis of approximately 590 of the donors excluded any sequence lacking an unambiguous match to a single V gene segment. In an earlier analysis of 500 to 750 of the donors, V segments were called functional above 56.7% productive rearrangements and were called segregating when the between-donor standard deviation exceeded 5%. To diagnose cytomegalovirus status from the catalog of TCR beta chain sequences, a statistical classification framework was built. In a later analysis, TCR nucleotide sequences were compared against IMGT/GENE-DB human TR gene sequences so that V and J genes could be assigned. The TCRdist pipeline was used in a later analysis to assign CDR3 sequences and most-parsimonious VDJ recombination scenarios. A later analysis defined each TCR beta chain by its CDR3 amino acid sequence plus V-gene family, and excluded reads lacking a unique V-gene family. To address suspected cross-contamination and a sequencing artifact, a later analysis removed 550 to 750 highly shared, low-generation-probability nucleotide sequences. In a later analysis, a clonal expansion index for each public chain was calculated from normalized within-repertoire ranks of inferred template counts. Generation probabilities in a later analysis came from a VDJ recombination model fitted to out-of-frame rearrangements, and those results were checked against IGoR. In a later analysis, hypergeometric tests were used to score TCR-TCR, TCR-HLA and TCR-CMV co-occurrence, with a repertoire-size bias correction applied to TCR pairs. A later analysis estimated false discovery rates by permuting HLA or CMV assignments 20 times. In a later analysis, co-occurring TCRs were grouped using DBSCAN, and TCRdist sequence similarity was added for clustering within HLA-allele-positive subsets. Co-occurrence clustering excluded repertoires with fewer than 30,000 or more than 120,000 public chains, plus five with anomalous nucleotide sharing. TCRdb stores this immuneACCESS table with in-frame sequences only. Part of the clones is absent; in the studies checked, under half of the shortfall reflects unresolved V genes, and no reason is known for the rest. The D gene and trimming were derived from the DNA, and the V and J assignments and clone size from that table. This sample holds about 190,000 clones; 85% were observed only once. The ten largest clones take up 1% of the sample.

On this clone itself: Its antigen remains undetermined. Base qualities were left out, and no much larger clone turns up one base away.

The sequencing input was PBMCs. The chain is made from TRBV28 and TRBJ1-2; perhaps TRBD1 is the D gene, with 6 bases matching. The sequence derives from a boy aged 2 to 9 in good health and CMV-seronegative. CDR3 region: CASTSGGPEGYTF. The DNA sequence is TGTGCCAGCACCTCGGGGGGCCCAGAAGGCTACACCTTC.